The 11 T cell receptor beta chains below all came from one sample that was sequenced in a study of T cells in Graves' hyperthyroidism and ophthalmopathy (dated by TCRdb to 2018 to 2020). Library method: multiplex PCR. The sequencing machine was an Illumina HiSeq 2000. TCR beta CDR3 regions were amplified from RNA transcripts. A first-round RT-PCR of the TCR CDR3 used the HTBI primer set with the Qiagen OneStep RT-PCR kit. TCRdb itself trimmed the public reads at Q25 with fastp, ran MiXCR and retained productive beta chains. Rows with one shared CDR3 protein collapse into an entry with the most common genes and DNA. For this sample there are around 700,000 distinct CDR3 sequences; under 20% appear just once. 16% of the sample lies in the top ten. Sequencing was done on a sample of blood. The receptors stem from a woman between 45 and 60 years old with Graves' hyperthyroidism that later progressed to Graves' ophthalmopathy.

This clonotype was observed many times. This CDR3 is CASSESLGYEQYF. Here the CDR3 DNA reads TGTGCCAGCAGTGAGTCTTTGGGCTACGAGCAGTACTTC. V is TRBV2 and J is TRBJ2-7, with no clear D. This CDR3 has 13 amino acids. CDR1 is SNHLY, CDR2 FYNNEI, per germline. The ends were cut back, 3 bases at V and 3 bases at J, with 9 bases in the middle. Filled out from reference TRBV2 and TRBJ2-7, the complete variable domain reads EPEVTQTPSHQVTQMGQEVILRCVPISNHLYFYWYRQILGQKVEFLVSFYNNEISEKSEIFDDQFSVERPDGSNFTLKIRSTKLEDSAMYFCASSESLGYEQYFGPGTRLTVT.

V gene TRBV5-1 combines with J gene TRBJ1-1; no definite D call. This CDR3 is built from 14 residues. Germline V gene sequence: CDR1 SGHRS, CDR2 YFSETQ. Trimming cost V 1 base and J 0 bases, with 7 bases left between them. Here the CDR3 reads CASSLPEMNTEAFF. The DNA for the CDR3 is TGCGCCAGCAGCTTGCCCGAGATGAACACTGAAGCTTTCTTT.

The chain recombines TRBV5-1 with TRBJ2-7, with 13 positions matching TRBD2. Germline V gene data show CDR1 as SGHRS and CDR2 as YFSETQ. Trimming cost V 2 bases and J 7 bases; bases outside gene matches: 6. This CDR3 contains 15 residues. The CDR3 sequence is CASSFKPGLAGEQYF. CDR3 bases: TGCGCCAGCAGCTTTAAACCGGGACTAGCGGGGGAGCAGTACTTC.

Details on this clonotype: Germline and junction disagree at one end, which may indicate a read error. The rearrangement links TRBV7-8 to TRBJ2-2; D call uncertain. CDR3 length: 14 amino acids. CDR1 and CDR2 from the germline V gene are SGHVS and FQNEAQ. The CDR3 DNA reads TGTGCCGGCAGCTTAAGAGCGAACACCGGGGAGCTGTTTTTT. Protein sequence: CAGSLRANTGELFF. The whole variable domain, remainder taken from reference TRBV7-8 and TRBJ2-2, is GAGVSQSPRYKVAKRGQDVALRCDPISGHVSLFWYQQALGQGPEFLTYFQNEAQLDKSGLPSDRFFAERPEGSVSTLKIQRTQQEDSAVYLCAGSLRANTGELFFGEGSRLTVL.

The chain is built from TRBV20-1 and TRBJ2-4; 12 bases agree with TRBD1. The germline V gene has CDR1 DFQATT and CDR2 SNEGSKA (reference sequence). Unmatched junction bases numbered 7, after V lost 5 bases and J lost 8 bases. This CDR3 comprises 14 residues. The CDR3 DNA is TGCAGTGCTGCCGGGACAGGGGGCACGGACATTCAGTACTTC. Translated, it gives CSAAGTGGTDIQYF.

This clonotype was counted ten times or more. V is TRBV6-6 and J is TRBJ1-4; possibly TRBD1 for D (6 bases). This CDR3 has 15 residues. Trimming stripped 2 bases from V and 7 bases from J, with 14 bases between. Germline CDR1 and CDR2: MNHNY and SVGAGI (reference sequence). CDR3 DNA: TGTGCCAGCAGTTACGAACCGGGACAAGTTGAAAAACTGTTTTTT. Residues: CASSYEPGQVEKLFF.

This clonotype was picked up many times. The chain combines TRBV20-1 with TRBJ1-2; 7 bases are shared with TRBD1. The CDR3 covers 15 residues. V lost 1 base, J lost 2 bases, and 7 bases stayed unmatched. Per the germline V gene, CDR1 is DFQATT and CDR2 is SNEGSKA (reference sequence). CDR3 sequence: CSARVTGEANYGYTF. The CDR3 region has the DNA TGCAGTGCTAGAGTAACAGGGGAAGCCAACTATGGCTACACCTTC.

This clonotype was observed a single time. The V call is TRBV6-9, the J call TRBJ2-1, with D unclear. Germline assignment: CDR1 MNHGY and CDR2 SVAAGI. V gave up 3 bases and J gave up 4 bases, with 13 bases separating them. There are 15 residues in the CDR3. CDR3 DNA: TGTGCCAGCAGTTACGGCATTCTAGGTTACAATGAGCAGTTCTTC. It codes for CASSYGILGYNEQFF.

This clonotype was counted many times. This chain links TRBV2 with TRBJ1-1; D unresolved. V lost 1 base, J lost 4 bases, and 10 bases lay in between. The CDR3 runs to 14 residues. Looked up from germline, CDR1 is SNHLY and CDR2 is FYNNEI. The CDR3 spells CASSEGGWGTEAFF. CDR3 DNA: TGTGCCAGCAGTGAAGGGGGATGGGGCACTGAAGCTTTCTTT.

CDR3 in DNA: TGTGCCAGCAGAGTAAGCATGGGATCACCCCTCCACTTT. Its protein is CASRVSMGSPLHF. The J gene is TRBJ1-6, the V gene TRBV7-9; D remains unclear. Trimming took off 6 bases at V and 10 bases at J, with 13 bases between the two ends. CDR3 length: 13 residues. Germline assignment: CDR1 SEHNR and CDR2 FQNEAQ (reference sequence).

As to this clonotype: Given a much more abundant clone one base away, this may be a read error. The chain has TRBV12-3 or TRBV12-4 and TRBJ2-1; D possibly uses TRBD1 or TRBD2 (5 bases each). This CDR3 has 15 amino acids. Trimming took 5 bases from V and 2 from J, leaving 13 bases between them. CDR3 loop: CASSPPLGAYNEQFF. CDR3 nucleotide sequence: TGTGCCAGCAGTCCTCCTCTGGGGGCCTACAATGAGCAGTTCTTC.